The 29 T cell receptor beta chains below all came from one sample that was sequenced in a study of blood T cell repertoires in COVID-19. Generated by immunoSEQ multiplex PCR, the TCRdb table keeps only in-frame clones and is missing some. In the table there are roughly 390,000 clones, 87% of which are singletons. Sequenced: peripheral blood. The source of these receptors is a young woman with COVID-19, enrolled during active disease.

This clone showed up just once. The rearrangement links TRBV6-2 or TRBV6-3 to TRBJ1-5; 9 bases fit TRBD1. The junction had 9 bases not matched to a gene; V was cut back by 2 bases and J by 1 base. CDR3 length: 18 residues. The germline gives CDR1 MNHEY, CDR2 SVGEGT. CDR3 DNA: TGTGCCAGCAGTTACCGTCCCGGGACAGGGATCAGCAATCAGCCCCAGCATTTT. Translated: CASSYRPGTGISNQPQHF.

This rearrangement joins TRBV2 to TRBJ2-3, with TRBD2 matching over 11 bases. The CDR3 loop spans 15 amino acids. Germline V gene data show CDR1 as SNHLY and CDR2 as FYNNEI. V was clipped by 2 bases and J by 5 bases; unmatched bases: 3. In DNA, the CDR3 is TGTGCCAGCAGTGAAACCGGACTAGCGGGAGATACGCAGTATTTT. Translation: CASSETGLAGDTQYF.

This rearrangement joins TRBV27 to TRBJ2-5, with 11 bases matching TRBD2. This CDR3 comprises 14 residues. CDR1 and CDR2 from the germline V gene are MNHEY and SMNVEV (reference sequence). V dropped 5 bases and J dropped 6; count of bases not matched to a gene: 5. CDR3 nucleotide sequence: TGTGCCAGCAGTACACTAGCGGGAGATCAGACCCAGTACTTC. It translates to CASSTLAGDQTQYF.

The J gene is TRBJ2-1, the V gene TRBV6-2 or TRBV6-3; D perhaps matches TRBD2 (5 bases). The CDR3 has 14 amino acids. The V and J ends lost 2 bases and 8 bases respectively, with 13 bases between them. Looked up from germline, CDR1 is MNHEY and CDR2 is SVGEGT. CDR3 nucleotides: TGTGCCAGCAGTTACCTTCCGAGGGTCGATGAGCAGTTCTTC. Protein: CASSYLPRVDEQFF.

This clone showed up just once. V is TRBV25-1 and J is TRBJ2-2; 11 bases match TRBD2. Germline values: CDR1 MGHDK, CDR2 SYGVNS. V shed 5 bases, J shed 6 bases, and the junction held 14 bases outside the gene matches. The CDR3 sequence is 18 residues long. The CDR3 DNA sequence: TGTGCCAGCAGTCCGACGACAAAACTAGCGGGAGCGGCCGGGGAGCTGTTTTTT. It yields the protein CASSPTTKLAGAAGELFF.

The V gene is TRBV29-1, the J gene TRBJ2-7, with 9 bases fitting TRBD1. J gave up 4 bases and V 6 bases, and 4 bases lay outside the gene matches. Germline CDR1 reads SQVTM; CDR2 reads ANQGSEA. CDR3 length equals 12 residues. The CDR3 protein is CSVWDRAYEQYF. The CDR3 DNA reads as TGCAGCGTATGGGACAGGGCATACGAGCAGTACTTC.

The V call is TRBV14, the J call TRBJ2-7, with a tentative D call TRBD2 (5 bases). The CDR3 has 13 residues. V lost 4 bases and J 4 bases, leaving 11 bases between the germline ends. Germline values: CDR1 SGHDN, CDR2 FVKESK. CDR3 residues: CASSLGSGYEQYF. The CDR3 region has the DNA TGTGCCAGCAGCCTTGGGAGCGGTTACGAGCAGTACTTC.

The chain recombines TRBV25-1 with TRBJ1-4; 9 nucleotides line up with TRBD1. Germline CDR1 MGHDK, CDR2 SYGVNS. The CDR3 spans 13 residues. J gave up 7 bases and V 8 bases, and 5 bases lay outside the gene matches. The CDR3 loop reads CASHRGPGEKLFF. The CDR3 DNA is TGTGCCAGCCACAGGGGGCCCGGTGAAAAACTGTTTTTT.

The chain has TRBV27 and TRBJ2-1, with D possibly TRBD1 on 6 matching bases. The germline V gene encodes CDR1 MNHEY and CDR2 SMNVEV (reference sequence). V was trimmed by 3 bases and J by 0 bases, leaving 12 bases between them. The CDR3 totals 16 residues. This CDR3 is CASSFKGEFSYNEQFF. In nucleotides, the CDR3 is TGTGCCAGCAGTTTCAAGGGGGAGTTCTCCTACAATGAGCAGTTCTTC.

The chain is built from TRBV10-3 and TRBJ1-1, with D perhaps TRBD1 (5 bases). The V end was cut by 4 bases, the J end by 1 base, with 10 bases between. Per the germline V gene, CDR1 is ENHRY and CDR2 is SYGVKD. This CDR3 spans 14 amino acids. The CDR3 loop reads CAISVGVENTEAFF. The CDR3 DNA follows: TGTGCCATCAGTGTAGGGGTGGAGAACACTGAAGCTTTCTTT.

The chain links TRBV28 to TRBJ1-5; possibly TRBD1 for D (5 bases). Germline-derived CDR1 and CDR2 are MDHEN and SYDVKM. CDR3 length: 16 amino acids. The V and J ends lost 5 bases and 2 bases respectively, with 16 bases between them. The CDR3 nucleotides read TGTGCCAGCAGTCCCAGGGTGGGGATGGGCAATCAGCCCCAGCATTTT. Translation: CASSPRVGMGNQPQHF.

The chain links TRBV6-5 to TRBJ2-1; 8 nucleotides agree with TRBD1. The germline gives CDR1 MNHEY, CDR2 SVGAGI. Trimming at V came to 4 bases and at J to 8 bases, leaving 4 bases not matched to a gene. This CDR3 comprises 13 residues. In DNA, the CDR3 is TGTGCCAGCAGTTTCGGACAGGGCTATGAGCAGTTCTTC. Translating it yields CASSFGQGYEQFF.

This clone was observed a single time. The rearrangement joins TRBV7-8 to TRBJ2-5; 9 bases match TRBD1. Germline V gene lookup returns CDR1 SGHVS and CDR2 FQNEAQ. V trimming: 5 bases; J trimming: 5 bases; junction bases outside the gene matches: 12. There are 16 residues in the CDR3. Here the CDR3 reads CASSPTRDRAGETQYF. The CDR3 coding sequence is TGTGCCAGCAGCCCTACCCGGGACAGGGCTGGGGAGACCCAGTACTTC.

V and J are TRBV5-4 and TRBJ2-1; D might be TRBD2 (6 bases). V dropped 4 bases and J dropped 7 bases, with 12 bases sitting between them. This CDR3 has 13 residues. CDR1 SGHNT and CDR2 YYREEE come from the germline V gene (reference sequence). The CDR3, as DNA: TGTGCCAGCAGCCGCATTCGGGAGAATGAGCAGTTCTTC. Its translation: CASSRIRENEQFF.

The chain recombines TRBV28 with TRBJ1-2; D may be TRBD1 (6 bases). V shed 4 bases and J shed 5 bases, with 17 bases lying between them. The V gene's germline CDR1 is MDHEN and CDR2 SYDVKM. This CDR3 region has 15 residues. The CDR3 protein is CASSWGRTAVYGYTF. Written as DNA, the CDR3 is TGTGCCAGCAGTTGGGGACGGACAGCCGTATATGGCTACACCTTC.

This sequence joins TRBV2 and TRBJ1-4; unclear D gene. CDR1 is SNHLY and CDR2 is FYNNEI in the germline V gene. Trimming took 0 bases from V and 4 from J, leaving 12 bases between them. The CDR3 has 16 amino acids. The CDR3 nucleotides are TGTGCCAGCAGTGAAGCGAGGAGCAAACATAATGAAAAACTGTTTTTT. Protein: CASSEARSKHNEKLFF. The whole variable domain, filled in from reference TRBV2 and TRBJ1-4, reads EPEVTQTPSHQVTQMGQEVILRCVPISNHLYFYWYRQILGQKVEFLVSFYNNEISEKSEIFDDQFSVERPDGSNFTLKIRSTKLEDSAMYFCASSEARSKHNEKLFFGSGTQLSVL.

J is TRBJ2-1 and V is TRBV7-3; 10 bases are a match to TRBD2. Germline assignment: CDR1 SGHTA and CDR2 FQGTGA. This CDR3 comprises 16 residues. With V trimmed by 3 bases and J by 4 bases, 6 bases remained unmatched. The CDR3 DNA sequence: TGTGCCAGCAGCTTGGTAGCGGGAGGCGGTTACAATGAGCAGTTCTTC. This codes for CASSLVAGGGYNEQFF.

The rearrangement uses TRBV14 and TRBJ2-6; the match to TRBD1 covers 7 bases. V trimming: 0 bases; J trimming: 0 bases; junction bases outside the gene matches: 8. CDR3 length: 19 amino acids. Germline CDR1 is SGHDN and CDR2 is FVKESK. The CDR3 sequence: CASSQDIGQAISGANVLTF. The CDR3 DNA is TGTGCCAGCAGCCAAGATATCGGACAGGCGATCTCTGGGGCCAACGTCCTGACTTTC.

The chain has TRBV15 and TRBJ2-1, with 12 bases aligning to TRBD1. The CDR3 is 16 residues long. The trim removed 3 bases at V and 5 bases at J, leaving 5 bases unmatched. Germline values: CDR1 LNHNV, CDR2 YYDKDF (reference sequence). CDR3 nucleotides: TGTGCCACCAGCAGCAGCCGGGACAGGGGGCACAATGAGCAGTTCTTC. Its protein product is CATSSSRDRGHNEQFF.

The chain is built from TRBV15 and TRBJ2-7, with TRBD2 matching 12 bases. The CDR3 length is 14 residues. V gave up 1 base and J gave up 7 bases; unmatched junction bases: 2. Germline CDR1 reads LNHNV; CDR2 reads YYDKDF (reference sequence). CDR3 sequence: CATSRGGLAGEQYF. The CDR3 DNA is TGTGCCACCAGCAGAGGCGGACTAGCGGGGGAGCAGTACTTC. Full variable domain (rest looked up from reference TRBV15 and TRBJ2-7): DAMVIQNPRYQVTQFGKPVTLSCSQTLNHNVMYWYQQKSSQAPKLLFHYYDKDFNNEADTPDNFQSRRPNTSFCFLDIRSPGLGDTAMYLCATSRGGLAGEQYFGPGTRLTVT.

This rearrangement joins TRBV6-5 to TRBJ1-3; D is unclear. The germline V gene has CDR1 MNHEY and CDR2 SVGAGI. V was clipped by 11 bases and J by 2 bases, with 7 bases between them. The CDR3 runs to 11 residues. The CDR3 is CASSAGNTIYF. CDR3 nucleotide sequence: TGTGCCTCTTCGGCTGGAAACACCATATATTTT.

The chain recombines TRBV29-1 with TRBJ2-5; 7 bases are a match to TRBD1. The germline V gene encodes CDR1 SQVTM and CDR2 ANQGSEA. The CDR3 totals 14 residues. The ends lost 6 bases at V and 1 base at J; junction bases unmatched: 8. CDR3 in amino acids: CSVQTGPVQETQYF. CDR3 bases: TGCAGCGTCCAGACAGGGCCCGTCCAAGAGACCCAGTACTTC.

V gene TRBV28 combines with J gene TRBJ2-7; TRBD1 matches 9 bases. There are 15 residues in the CDR3. Germline CDR1 and CDR2: MDHEN and SYDVKM. V dropped 5 bases and J dropped 4; count of bases not matched to a gene: 9. This CDR3 reads CASSPTGGFLYEQYF. Here the CDR3 DNA reads TGTGCCAGCAGTCCTACAGGGGGCTTTTTGTACGAGCAGTACTTC.

This clone was seen more than once but under ten times. V and J are TRBV6-4 and TRBJ2-2; 7 bases are shared with TRBD2. In germline, CDR1 is MRHNA, CDR2 SNTAGT. The CDR3 has 15 residues. V shed 0 bases and J 9 bases; nucleotides not matched to a gene: 7. In nucleotides, the CDR3 is TGTGCCAGCAGTGACTCGGGCCAGACTAGCCGGGAGCTGTTTTTT. This encodes CASSDSGQTSRELFF.

In this sample, this clone turned up once. The V and J genes are TRBV9 and TRBJ2-7; 14 bases are a match to TRBD2. The V gene's germline CDR1 is SGDLS and CDR2 YYNGEE. The CDR3 length is 16 residues. Trimming took 10 bases from V and 0 from J; bases not matched to a gene: 9. CDR3 nucleotides: TGTGCCGGGGGCAGGGGGACTAGCGGGAGCTCCTACGAGCAGTACTTC. Translation: CAGGRGTSGSSYEQYF.

The chain recombines TRBV3-1 (or the pseudogene TRBV3-2) with TRBJ1-1; perhaps TRBD1 as D (6 bases). CDR3 length: 14 residues. The germline V gene has CDR1 LGHDT and CDR2 YNNKEL (reference sequence). V was trimmed by 7 bases and J by 3 bases, leaving 15 bases between them. DNA of the CDR3: TGTGCCAGCACCCCGGGGGGGGCACACACTGAAGCTTTCTTT. This codes for CASTPGGAHTEAFF.

CDR3 sequence (DNA): TGTGCCAGTAGTATTTTAAGGGGTCAGGGGTCCTACGAGCAGTACTTC. Translating gives CASSILRGQGSYEQYF. The rearrangement uses TRBV19 and TRBJ2-7; a possible D gene is TRBD1 (6 bases). The CDR3 length is 16 residues. Germline-derived CDR1 and CDR2 are LNHDA and SQIVND (reference sequence). V was shortened by 3 bases and J by 1 base, with 16 bases between the two germline ends.

This sequence joins TRBV7-9 and TRBJ2-7, with D perhaps matching TRBD1 (6 bases). V dropped 3 bases and J dropped 3 bases, with 12 bases sitting between them. The CDR3 is made up of 14 amino acids. The germline CDR1 and CDR2 sequences are SEHNR and FQNEAQ (reference sequence). CDR3 loop: CASSLGAGYYEQYF. CDR3 DNA: TGTGCCAGCAGCTTGGGGGCAGGGTACTACGAGCAGTACTTC.

This clone was detected a few times. The chain combines TRBV4-3 with TRBJ1-2; 8 bases match TRBD1. This CDR3 contains 17 residues. The V gene's germline CDR1 is LGHNA and CDR2 YSLEER. The V segment lost 1 base and the J segment 2 bases; nucleotides outside the gene matches: 9. The CDR3 spells CASSQVSHRGINYGYTF. The CDR3, as DNA: TGCGCCAGCAGCCAAGTGAGTCACAGGGGGATCAACTATGGCTACACCTTC.